This passage covers 21 T cell receptor beta chains from one sample sequenced in a study of radiotherapy plus CTLA-4 blockade in lung cancer (dated by TCRdb to the late 2010s). The method was the immunoSEQ multiplex PCR assay. The table was pulled from immuneACCESS by TCRdb, which kept in-frame rearrangements only. Such tables lose some clones; where checked, under half of the loss comes from unresolved V genes, and the rest has no known cause. The sample yields 30,000 or so clones; around 80% were counted once. Around 7% of the sample is taken by the ten largest. The input for sequencing was peripheral blood, taken from a patient treated with radiotherapy plus ipilimumab. The receptor set was obtained from a human donor with non-small cell lung cancer who had stable disease on radiotherapy plus ipilimumab.

The genes are TRBV9 and TRBJ1-1, with D possibly matching TRBD1 (5 bases). The CDR3 spans 16 residues. Trimming shortened V by 0 bases and J by 3 bases, and 15 bases separated the two germline ends. CDR1 is SGDLS, CDR2 YYNGEE, per germline. The CDR3 sequence: CASSVGARGADTEAFF. In DNA form, the CDR3 reads TGTGCCAGCAGCGTAGGAGCCCGAGGGGCCGACACTGAAGCTTTCTTT.

The genes are TRBV5-2 and TRBJ1-2. TRBV5-2 is tagged as a pseudogene. The CDR3 is made up of 16 amino acids. CDR3 nucleotide sequence: TGTGCCAGCAATAGTGGGAGAGAGTACAAGACCTATGGCTACACCTTC. Translated: CASNSGREYKTYGYTF.

V usage is TRBV29-1 and J usage is TRBJ2-4; weak D call: TRBD2 (6 bases). CDR3 size: 14 residues. Trimming left V 6 bases short and J 0 bases short, with 12 bases between. Germline V lookup: CDR1 SQVTM, CDR2 ANQGSEA. The CDR3 nucleotides are TGCAGCGTGCGGGAATTGGTAGCCAAAAACATTCAGTACTTC. Translation gives CSVRELVAKNIQYF. Using reference TRBV29-1 and TRBJ2-4 for the parts outside the CDR3, the full variable domain is SAVISQKPSRDICQRGTSLTIQCQVDSQVTMMFWYRQQPGQSLTLIATANQGSEATYESGFVIDKFPISRPNLTFSTLTVSNMSPEDSSIYLCSVRELVAKNIQYFGAGTRLSVL.

The chain links TRBV11-2 to TRBJ1-3; weak D call: TRBD1 (5 bases). There are 15 residues in the CDR3. V gave up 5 bases and J gave up 3 bases, with 14 bases separating them. From germline, CDR1 is SGHAT and CDR2 FQNNGV. The chain's CDR3 is CASSKDTGVGNTIYF. The DNA of the CDR3 is TGTGCCAGCAGCAAAGATACAGGTGTTGGAAACACCATATATTTT.

This chain connects TRBV30 to TRBJ2-3; 8 bases fit TRBD2. Trimming at V came to 6 bases and at J to 3 bases, leaving 5 bases not matched to a gene. Germline CDR1 and CDR2: GTSNPN and SVGIG (reference sequence). This CDR3 region has 13 residues. CDR3 protein: CACHRGGTDTQYF. The CDR3 nucleotides read TGTGCCTGCCATCGGGGGGGGACAGATACGCAGTATTTT.

Note on this clone: The junction does not match germline at one end; this may be a read error. This sample also contains other DNA sequences that code for the same CDR3. CDR3 sequence (DNA): TGTGCCAGCAGCTCTAGCGGGGCTCACAACGAGCAGTTCTTC. Translated: CASSSSGAHNEQFF. This sequence joins TRBV11-3 and TRBJ2-1; 9 nucleotides agree with TRBD2. The CDR3 has 14 residues. From germline, CDR1 is SGHNT and CDR2 YENEEA.

The chain couples TRBV9 to TRBJ1-1; D is undetermined. The CDR3 covers 13 residues. CDR1 is SGDLS, CDR2 YYNGEE, per germline. V shed 3 bases and J shed 8 bases, with 14 bases lying between them. The CDR3 nucleotides are TGTGCCAGCAGCGAGGAGAGCGGCAGGGAAGCTTTCTTT. Amino acid sequence: CASSEESGREAFF.

The V call is TRBV6-1, the J call TRBJ1-2, with 8 bases aligning to TRBD1. The V and J ends lost 4 bases and 1 base, in that order; junction bases with no gene match: 5. CDR3 length: 15 amino acids. The V gene's germline CDR1 is MNHNS and CDR2 SASEGT. The CDR3 bases are TGTGCCAGCAGTGCCCAGGGGGCTTTTAACTATGGCTACACCTTC. Translated: CASSAQGAFNYGYTF.

This chain uses TRBV4-2 with TRBJ1-2; no reliable D call. Germline CDR1 is LGHNA and CDR2 is YNFKEQ. The ends were cut back, 4 bases at V and 7 bases at J, with 10 bases in the middle. CDR3 length equals 12 residues. The CDR3 sequence is CASSPDGVGYTF. CDR3 bases: TGTGCCAGCAGCCCAGACGGGGTTGGCTACACCTTC.

This clone was picked up a small number of times. This sequence joins TRBV2 and TRBJ1-3; D gene uncertain. Trimming stripped 6 bases from V and 2 bases from J, with 14 bases between. CDR3 size: 15 residues. Germline V gives CDR1 SNHLY, CDR2 FYNNEI. Written as DNA, the CDR3 is TGTGCCAGCAGATTTGATCGAGGACCTGGAAACACCATATATTTT. Translation gives CASRFDRGPGNTIYF. Looking up the rest from reference TRBV2 and TRBJ1-3 gives the full variable domain: EPEVTQTPSHQVTQMGQEVILRCVPISNHLYFYWYRQILGQKVEFLVSFYNNEISEKSEIFDDQFSVERPDGSNFTLKIRSTKLEDSAMYFCASRFDRGPGNTIYFGEGSWLTVV.

The gene calls are TRBV4-1 and TRBJ1-2, with D uncertain. The germline V and J ends were trimmed by 1 base and 4 bases, with 25 bases remaining between them. The CDR3 contains 19 residues. The germline V gene has CDR1 MGHRA and CDR2 YSYEKL. CDR3 nucleotides: TGCGCCAGCAGCCAAGTTATGCATATATCGCGCCGAGTTGGCTATGGCTACACCTTC. This translates into CASSQVMHISRRVGYGYTF.

This chain connects TRBV4-2 to TRBJ1-2, with a weak D call TRBD1 (5 bases). This CDR3 spans 14 amino acids. Germline loops: CDR1 LGHNA, CDR2 YNFKEQ. Trimming pared 3 bases from V and 5 bases from J, leaving 13 bases between. This CDR3 is CASSQKTDEYGYTF. CDR3 DNA sequence: TGTGCCAGCAGCCAGAAGACAGATGAATATGGCTACACCTTC.

V and J are TRBV18 and TRBJ2-2, with a possible D match to TRBD2 (6 bases). The germline gives CDR1 KGHSH, CDR2 LQKENI. This CDR3 spans 16 amino acids. The ends were cut back, 6 bases at V and 1 base at J, with 15 bases in the middle. CDR3 nucleotides: TGTGCCAGCTCTCTTCAAAGCGGGCTGAACACCGGGGAGCTGTTTTTT. Protein sequence: CASSLQSGLNTGELFF.

The rearrangement uses TRBV7-7 and TRBJ2-1, with D perhaps TRBD1 or TRBD2 (5 bases each). CDR1 SSHAT and CDR2 FNYEAQ come from the germline V gene (reference sequence). The ends were cut back, 1 base at V and 6 bases at J, with 10 bases in the middle. The CDR3 totals 14 residues. The CDR3 protein is CASSLEGTFNEQFF. Here the CDR3 DNA reads TGTGCCAGCAGCTTAGAGGGGACCTTCAATGAGCAGTTCTTC.

This sequence joins TRBV5-1 and TRBJ1-1; D is unresolved. The ends were cut back, 0 bases at V and 0 bases at J, with 6 bases in the middle. Germline CDR1 reads SGHRS; CDR2 reads YFSETQ. This CDR3 spans 14 amino acids. In DNA, the CDR3 is TGCGCCAGCAGCTTGGGGGCGATGAACACTGAAGCTTTCTTT. Its protein is CASSLGAMNTEAFF.

The CDR3 DNA reads as TGTGCCAGCTCAAGGAATCGGGCAGACACCGGGGAGCTGTTTTTT. Protein sequence: CASSRNRADTGELFF. The chain uses TRBV18 and TRBJ2-2; D unclear. Germline V lookup: CDR1 KGHSH, CDR2 LQKENI. This CDR3 comprises 15 residues. With 5 bases removed from V and 3 bases from J, the gap between germline ends came to 13 bases.

This clone was detected once. The V call is TRBV11-1, the J call TRBJ2-5, with D perhaps TRBD2 (5 bases). CDR3 length: 18 residues. CDR1 and CDR2 from the germline V gene are SGHAT and FQDESV (reference sequence). V was clipped by 5 bases and J by 4 bases, with 26 bases between them. The CDR3 coding sequence is TGTGCCAGCAGCCGGATCGGATTGGGCCTATCACGGGGAGAGACCCAGTACTTC. Protein: CASSRIGLGLSRGETQYF.

In this sample, this clone turned up a few times. The CDR3 region is CASSPGTGGYEQYF. In DNA, the CDR3 is TGTGCCAGCTCACCCGGGACAGGGGGATACGAGCAGTACTTC. The rearrangement uses TRBV18 and TRBJ2-7, with 11 bases that match TRBD1. CDR1 is KGHSH, CDR2 LQKENI, per germline. The CDR3 is made up of 14 amino acids. Trimming removed 3 bases from V and 4 bases from J; junction bases left unmatched: 2.

This rearrangement joins TRBV19 to TRBJ1-1, with a tentative D call TRBD1 (5 bases). Deletions cut 2 bases from V and 0 bases from J, with 13 bases between. Germline CDR1 reads LNHDA; CDR2 reads SQIVND (reference sequence). The CDR3 runs to 16 residues. The CDR3 loop is CASSISRGTVNTEAFF. The CDR3 DNA reads TGTGCCAGTAGTATAAGTCGGGGCACCGTGAACACTGAAGCTTTCTTT.

In the case of this clone: Other DNA sequences from this sample encode an identical CDR3 as well. V and J are TRBV2 and TRBJ2-1; 11 nucleotides align to TRBD2. The CDR3 contains 17 residues. Germline CDR1 reads SNHLY; CDR2 reads FYNNEI. V lost 2 bases and J lost 7; bases outside the gene matches: 10. CDR3 loop: CASSERVAGGLGNEQFF. In DNA, the CDR3 is TGTGCCAGCAGTGAACGGGTAGCGGGGGGGCTGGGGAATGAGCAGTTCTTC.

The chain has TRBV6-6 and TRBJ1-1; 9 bases line up with TRBD1. The junction had 3 bases not matched to a gene; V was cut back by 5 bases and J by 2 bases. CDR3 length: 14 residues. Germline V CDR1 and CDR2: MNHNY, SVGAGI (reference sequence). CDR3 loop: CASSAGQGNTEAFF. The CDR3, as DNA: TGTGCCAGCAGTGCGGGACAGGGAAACACTGAAGCTTTCTTT.